The 4 T cell receptor beta chains below were found in one sample sequenced in a study of blood T cell repertoires in COVID-19. Using immunoSEQ multiplex PCR, the repertoire was profiled, and TCRdb retains in-frame clones only, with some absent. This sample has roughly 250,000 clones; 70% to 80% occur once, and the top ten carry more than 2.5%. The sequenced material came from peripheral blood. The receptor source for this set is an elderly woman with acute or convalescent COVID-19.

The V and J genes are TRBV5-4 and TRBJ1-3; no clear D gene. V lost 0 bases and J lost 0, with 7 bases in between. The CDR3 covers 15 residues. CDR1 is SGHNT, CDR2 YYREEE, per germline (reference sequence). The chain's CDR3 is CASSLGDTSGNTIYF. The CDR3 DNA reads as TGTGCCAGCAGCTTGGGCGACACCTCTGGAAACACCATATATTTT. Combining the CDR3 with reference TRBV5-4 and TRBJ1-3 gives the whole variable domain ETGVTQSPTHLIKTRGQQVTLRCSSQSGHNTVSWYQQALGQGPQFIFQYYREEENGRGNFPPRFSGLQFPNYSSELNVNALELDDSALYLCASSLGDTSGNTIYFGEGSWLTVV.

The genes are TRBV12-3 or TRBV12-4 and TRBJ2-7; D uncertain. The V end was cut by 1 base, the J end by 9 bases, with 10 bases between. CDR3 size: 12 residues. In DNA, the CDR3 is TGTGCCAGCAGTTTAGACCCGTTGGCGCAGTACTTC. It yields the protein CASSLDPLAQYF.

CDR3: CATQTKTGVGTEAFF. CDR3 in DNA: TGTGCCACCCAAACAAAAACAGGGGTTGGGACTGAAGCTTTCTTT. The chain is built from TRBV10-3 and TRBJ1-1; 7 bases line up with TRBD1. The CDR3 totals 15 residues. J lost 5 bases, V lost 10 bases, and 16 bases had no gene match. In germline, CDR1 is ENHRY, CDR2 SYGVKD.

The chain joins TRBV5-4 to TRBJ2-7; perhaps TRBD2 as D (7 bases). The CDR3 runs to 14 residues. Germline lookup yields CDR1 SGHNT and CDR2 YYREEE (reference sequence). Trimming left V 1 base short and J 3 bases short, with 11 bases between. The DNA for the CDR3 is TGTGCCAGCAGCTTGAGGGGGGGACACTACGAGCAGTACTTC. It codes for CASSLRGGHYEQYF.